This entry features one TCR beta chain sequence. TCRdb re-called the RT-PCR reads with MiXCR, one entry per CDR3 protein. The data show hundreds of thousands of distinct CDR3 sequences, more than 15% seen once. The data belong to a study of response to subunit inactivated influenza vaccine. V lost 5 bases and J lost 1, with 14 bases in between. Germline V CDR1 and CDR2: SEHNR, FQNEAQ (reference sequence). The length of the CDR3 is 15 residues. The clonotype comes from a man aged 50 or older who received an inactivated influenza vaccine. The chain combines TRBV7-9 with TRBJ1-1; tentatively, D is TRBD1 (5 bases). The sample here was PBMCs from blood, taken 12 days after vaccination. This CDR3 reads CASSPQGRGNTEAFF. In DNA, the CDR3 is TGTGCCAGCAGCCCTCAGGGACGGGGGAACACTGAAGCTTTCTTT.